This paragraph covers one T cell receptor (beta chain) sequence. Its cognate antigen is unknown. The sample is drawn from a study of T cell repertoires in cytomegalovirus infection. One entry per CDR3 protein, called by TCRdb with MiXCR from the reads. The sample lists roughly 630,000 distinct CDR3 sequences; approximately 25% were seen once. The CDR3 is 16 amino acids. The junction had 13 bases not matched to a gene; V was cut back by 7 bases and J by 4 bases. Looked up from germline, CDR1 is SGHVS and CDR2 is FNYEAQ. Study-level findings and limits: Cumulative frequency of public TCR beta families picked out carriers of CMV plus the relevant HLA.

This TCR was recovered from a human donor in good health (CMV status not recorded). Some clones in this sample may be carry-over from other donors' samples. The sample was CD8+ T cells from PBMCs. This sequence joins TRBV7-6 and TRBJ2-5, with 9 bases fitting TRBD2. The CDR3 loop reads CASTLRTAGGAETQYF. The CDR3 DNA is TGTGCCAGCACCCTTAGAACAGCGGGAGGAGCAGAGACCCAGTACTTC. The variable domain in full, completed from reference TRBV7-6 and TRBJ2-5, reads GAGVSQSPRYKVTKRGQDVALRCDPISGHVSLYWYRQALGQGPEFLTYFNYEAQQDKSGLPNDRFSAERPEGSISTLTIQRTEQRDSAMYRCASTLRTAGGAETQYFGPGTRLLVL.